Listed below are T cell receptor beta chains from one sample, sequenced in a study of regulatory T cells in long-lasting Graves disease. MiXCR, run by TCRdb on the multiplex PCR reads, gives a single entry per CDR3 protein. This table has about 530,000 distinct CDR3 sequences, roughly 16% appearing once. These data were also filed under a second study, of T cells in Graves' hyperthyroidism and ophthalmopathy.

The source was peripheral blood mononuclear cells (PBMCs), collected at new diagnosis, from a patient treated with antithyroid drugs. These receptors were collected from a woman aged 35-65 years with Graves disease. Both conserved end residues are trimmed from each CDR3. A D gene is named only where the DNA matches it firmly. Expanded clones get a size class; other rows say once, few or many, or leave the size out.

j_gene: TRBJ2-3; v_gene: TRBV5-1; abundance: many; d_gene: TRBD1; CDR3aa: ASRQNQGAVTDTQY
j_gene: TRBJ1-4; v_gene: TRBV7-2; abundance: .; d_gene: .; CDR3aa: ASSWGGANEKLF
j_gene: TRBJ1-6; v_gene: TRBV20-1; abundance: .; d_gene: .; CDR3aa: SGVGDPNSPLH
j_gene: TRBJ1-4; v_gene: TRBV2; abundance: many; d_gene: .; CDR3aa: ASGSLIGEKLF
j_gene: TRBJ2-7; v_gene: TRBV7-8; abundance: few; d_gene: TRBD2; CDR3aa: ASSLGGSGGTYEQY
j_gene: TRBJ1-2; v_gene: TRBV3-1; abundance: many; d_gene: .; CDR3aa: ASSQRGNGYT
j_gene: TRBJ1-1; v_gene: TRBV5-1; abundance: .; d_gene: .; CDR3aa: ASSTWEGPSEAF
j_gene: TRBJ1-4; v_gene: TRBV3-1; abundance: few; d_gene: TRBD1; CDR3aa: ASSQTRQGTVF
j_gene: TRBJ1-6; v_gene: TRBV4-1; abundance: few; d_gene: TRBD1; CDR3aa: ASSQRDRDNSPLH
j_gene: TRBJ1-4; v_gene: TRBV19; abundance: .; d_gene: .; CDR3aa: ASSIEATEKLF
j_gene: TRBJ2-7; v_gene: TRBV6-1; abundance: few; d_gene: .; CDR3aa: ASSEVENSKWY
j_gene: TRBJ2-1; v_gene: TRBV10-3; abundance: .; d_gene: .; CDR3aa: AIRSTDYNEQF
j_gene: TRBJ2-5; v_gene: TRBV5-1; abundance: .; d_gene: TRBD1; CDR3aa: ASSLGTESVETQY
j_gene: TRBJ1-2; v_gene: TRBV19; abundance: .; d_gene: TRBD1; CDR3aa: ASSITGQANYGYT